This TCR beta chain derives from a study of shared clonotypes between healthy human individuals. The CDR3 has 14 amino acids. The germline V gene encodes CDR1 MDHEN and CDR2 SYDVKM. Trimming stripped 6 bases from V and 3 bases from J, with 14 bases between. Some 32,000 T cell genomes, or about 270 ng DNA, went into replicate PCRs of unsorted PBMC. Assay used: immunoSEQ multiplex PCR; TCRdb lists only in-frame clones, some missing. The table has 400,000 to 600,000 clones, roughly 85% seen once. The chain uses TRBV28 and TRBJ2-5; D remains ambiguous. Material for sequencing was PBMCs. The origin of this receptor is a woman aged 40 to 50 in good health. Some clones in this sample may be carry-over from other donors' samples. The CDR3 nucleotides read TGTGCCAGCAGCCTTCCCGACTGGGAAGAGACCCAGTACTTC. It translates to CASSLPDWEETQYF. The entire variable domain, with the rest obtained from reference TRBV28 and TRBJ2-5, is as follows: DVKVTQSSRYLVKRTGEKVFLECVQDMDHENMFWYRQDPGLGLRLIYFSYDVKMKEKGDIPEGYSVSREKKERFSLILESASTNQTSMYLCASSLPDWEETQYFGPGTRLLVL.